Listed below are T cell receptor beta chains from one sample, sequenced in a study of blood T cell repertoires in COVID-19. TCRdb's table, derived via immunoSEQ multiplex PCR, lists solely in-frame clones and lacks some. The sample consists of under 200,000 clones, about 83% of them appearing once. Source material: peripheral blood. The source of these receptors is a human donor in a cohort sampled during active COVID-19. CDR3s leave out the opening cysteine and the closing phenylalanine or tryptophan.

TRBJ1-4 | TRBV19 | ASSPDPGTGREKLF
TRBJ1-5 | TRBV19 | ASSISGGNQPQH
TRBJ2-7 | TRBV7-9 | ASSADYEQY
TRBJ2-7 | TRBV29-1 | SPEDRGYEQY
TRBJ1-1 | TRBV19 | ASSIGDRVFKNTEAF
TRBJ2-7 | TRBV14 | ASSLGLGYEQY
TRBJ2-7 | TRBV5-1 | ASSWTALGGTSGEQY
TRBJ1-1 | TRBV27 | ASGGGMVNTEAF
TRBJ1-2 | TRBV9 | ASSVGLNQGYT
TRBJ2-7 | TRBV9 | ASSVAASGIYEQY
TRBJ1-1 | TRBV6-4 | ASSATPNTEAF
TRBJ2-5 | TRBV27 | ASSFGGGGGETQY
TRBJ2-7 | TRBV5-1 | ASSLESGGYEQY
TRBJ2-2 | TRBV4-3 | ASSPAGGPGELF
TRBJ1-2 | TRBV27 | ASSSRQGGVYGYT
TRBJ2-7 | TRBV24-1 | ATSDSGTGEHEQY
TRBJ2-2 | TRBV6-5 | ASRPDRRVAGELF
TRBJ1-1 | TRBV12-3/TRBV12-4 | ASRLRNTEAF
TRBJ1-2 | TRBV6-2/TRBV6-3 | ASSFQTQGDYGYT
TRBJ2-7 | TRBV5-6 | ASSPVYTGGSYEQY
TRBJ2-7 | TRBV18 | ASSPPGNYLYEQY
TRBJ2-2 | TRBV19 | ASSIADSGTGELF
TRBJ1-1 | TRBV6-5 | ASSSNGGGAF
TRBJ2-5 | TRBV23-1 | ASSQESRAGVGEETQY
TRBJ1-6 | TRBV7-2 | ASSFEESPNSPLH
TRBJ2-7 | TRBV29-1 | SVVGLGTYEQY
TRBJ2-1 | TRBV5-1 | ASSRGLAGYNEQF